This is a list of T cell receptor beta chains from one sample in a study of T cells in Graves' hyperthyroidism and ophthalmopathy. TCRdb processed the multiplex PCR reads anew with MiXCR; each CDR3 protein has one entry. The sample yields about 380,000 distinct CDR3 sequences, roughly 18% seen once. The sequencing input was blood. The receptors shown here come from a man aged 18 to 29 with Graves' ophthalmopathy. The CDR3 runs from the conserved cysteine through the conserved F or W. The D gene is left open where the match is weak. Only part of the rows carry a size: once, few, many, or a class if the clone is expanded.

>17|few|TRBJ2-1|TRBV20-1|TRBD2
CSAHRRERGGTYNEQFF
TGCAGTGCTCACCGACGGGAGCGGGGGGGAACCTACAATGAGCAGTTCTTC
>15|many|TRBJ2-4|TRBV12-3/TRBV12-4|TRBD1
CASSYRTGRKNIQYF
TGTGCCAGCAGCTATCGGACAGGGCGTAAAAACATTCAGTACTTC
>13|-|TRBJ1-2|TRBV5-6|-
CASSGSLRDGYTF
TGTGCCAGCAGTGGATCGCTCAGGGACGGCTACACCTTC
>17|many|TRBJ2-3|TRBV7-2|-
CASSKWEALLSTDTQYF
TGTGCCAGCTCAAAATGGGAAGCCCTACTTAGCACAGATACGCAGTATTTT
>14|few|TRBJ2-2|TRBV20-1|-
CSAKEGGATGELFF
TGCAGTGCTAAAGAAGGGGGTGCAACCGGGGAGCTGTTTTTT
>11|-|TRBJ2-5|TRBV24-1|-
CATSDFETQYF
TGTGCCACCAGTGATTTTGAGACCCAGTACTTC
>14|many|TRBJ2-5|TRBV3-1|-
CASSLWTGQETQYF
TGTGCCAGCAGCCTATGGACGGGCCAAGAGACCCAGTACTTC
>13|many|TRBJ1-1|TRBV7-9|-
CASSGQGGTEAFF
TGTGCCAGCAGCGGGCAGGGCGGCACTGAAGCTTTCTTT
>15|-|TRBJ2-3|TRBV9|TRBD2
CASSVQRGASDTQYF
TGTGCCAGCAGCGTTCAGCGGGGGGCCTCAGATACGCAGTATTTT
>13|many|TRBJ2-2|TRBV20-1|-
CSAGGPNTGELFF
TGCAGTGCTGGGGGGCCTAACACCGGGGAGCTGTTTTTT
>14|few|TRBJ2-1|TRBV19|TRBD2
CASATSGAPDEQFF
TGTGCCAGCGCAACTAGCGGGGCCCCTGATGAGCAGTTCTTC
>15|few|TRBJ2-7|TRBV5-4|-
CASSIDIPNPYEQYF
TGTGCCAGCAGCATCGACATACCCAACCCCTACGAGCAGTACTTC
>13|many|TRBJ1-1|TRBV7-3|-
CASSNTGNTEAFF
TGTGCCAGCAGCAACACAGGGAACACTGAAGCTTTCTTT
>15|many|TRBJ2-3|TRBV7-9|-
CASSLGGAGPDTQYF
TGTGCCAGCAGCTTAGGCGGGGCTGGGCCAGATACGCAGTATTTT
>13|many|TRBJ1-1|TRBV12-3/TRBV12-4|-
CASKGTTNTEAFF
TGTGCCAGCAAAGGGACAACGAACACTGAAGCTTTCTTT
>15|few|TRBJ1-1|TRBV20-1|-
CSAPPTGSQNTEAFF
TGCAGTGCTCCTCCGACAGGTTCCCAAAACACTGAAGCTTTCTTT
>14|many|TRBJ1-2|TRBV3-1|-
CASSQKGTYYGYTF
TGTGCCAGCAGCCAAAAGGGTACATACTATGGCTACACCTTC
>15|-|TRBJ1-2|TRBV19|-
CASSITETENYGYTF
TGTGCCAGTAGTATTACGGAGACTGAGAACTATGGCTACACCTTC
>14|many|TRBJ1-5|TRBV12-3/TRBV12-4|-
CASSLRDFGQPQHF
TGTGCCAGCAGTTTAAGGGATTTTGGGCAGCCCCAGCATTTT
>11|many|TRBJ1-1|TRBV18|-
CASRLETEAFF
TGTGCCAGCCGATTGGAAACTGAAGCTTTCTTT
>16|-|TRBJ1-1|TRBV5-1|-
CASSFYMTGLATEAFF
TGCGCCAGCAGCTTTTACATGACAGGTCTGGCCACTGAAGCTTTCTTT
>12|-|TRBJ1-2|TRBV6-1|-
CASKVQAGGYTF
TGTGCCAGCAAGGTCCAAGCGGGTGGCTACACCTTC
>16|many|TRBJ1-1|TRBV11-2|-
CASSLPGAVTNTEAFF
TGTGCCAGCAGCTTACCGGGGGCAGTCACTAACACTGAAGCTTTCTTT
>15|-|TRBJ2-3|TRBV28|-
CASSLWSRPEDTQYF
TGTGCCAGCAGTTTATGGTCTCGCCCGGAGGATACGCAGTATTTT
>13|-|TRBJ1-4|TRBV5-5|-
CASSTGLLEKLFF
TGTGCCAGCTCGACAGGACTCCTTGAAAAACTGTTTTTT
>15|-|TRBJ2-5|TRBV5-1|TRBD1
CASSLLGDRGETQYF
TGCGCCAGCAGCTTGCTTGGAGACAGGGGTGAGACCCAGTACTTC
>10|-|TRBJ1-1|TRBV27|-
CAAGNTEAFF
TGTGCAGCGGGTAACACTGAAGCTTTCTTT
>19|few|TRBJ2-2|TRBV9|TRBD2
CASRGAPTSGGLNTGELFF
TGTGCCAGCAGGGGGGCCCCGACTAGCGGGGGCCTGAACACCGGGGAGCTGTTTTTT